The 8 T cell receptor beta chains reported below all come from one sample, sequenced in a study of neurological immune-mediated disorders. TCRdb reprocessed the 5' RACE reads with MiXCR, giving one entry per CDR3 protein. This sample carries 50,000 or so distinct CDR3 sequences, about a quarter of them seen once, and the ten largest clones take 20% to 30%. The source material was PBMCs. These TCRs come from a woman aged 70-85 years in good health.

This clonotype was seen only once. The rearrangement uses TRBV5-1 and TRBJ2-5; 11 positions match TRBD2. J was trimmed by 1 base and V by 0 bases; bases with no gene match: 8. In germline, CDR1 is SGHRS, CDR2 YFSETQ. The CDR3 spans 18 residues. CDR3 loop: CASSLGLAGGGLQETQYF. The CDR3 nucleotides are TGCGCCAGCAGCTTGGGGCTAGCGGGGGGAGGACTCCAAGAGACCCAGTACTTC. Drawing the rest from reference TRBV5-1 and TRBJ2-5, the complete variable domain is KAGVTQTPRYLIKTRGQQVTLSCSPISGHRSVSWYQQTPGQGLQFLFEYFSETQRNKGNFPGRFSGRQFSNSRSEMNVSTLELGDSALYLCASSLGLAGGGLQETQYFGPGTRLLVL.

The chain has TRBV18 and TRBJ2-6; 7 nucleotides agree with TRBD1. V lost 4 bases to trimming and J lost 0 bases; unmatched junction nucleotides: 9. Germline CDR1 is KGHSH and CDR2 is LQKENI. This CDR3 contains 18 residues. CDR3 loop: CASSLGQVSSSGANVLTF. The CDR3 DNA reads TGTGCCAGCTCACTCGGACAGGTCTCGAGCTCTGGGGCCAACGTCCTGACTTTC.

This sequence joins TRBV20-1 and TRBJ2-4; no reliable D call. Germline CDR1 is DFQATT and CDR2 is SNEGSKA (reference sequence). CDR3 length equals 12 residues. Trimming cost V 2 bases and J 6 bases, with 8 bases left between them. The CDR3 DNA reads TGCAGTGCTAGAAGTCCAGGAAACATTCAGTACTTC. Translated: CSARSPGNIQYF.

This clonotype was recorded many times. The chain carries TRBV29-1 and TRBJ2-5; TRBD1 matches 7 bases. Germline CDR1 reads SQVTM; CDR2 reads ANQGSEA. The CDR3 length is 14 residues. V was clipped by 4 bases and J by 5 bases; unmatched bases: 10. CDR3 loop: CSVGTPRGWETQYF. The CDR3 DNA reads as TGCAGCGTTGGGACACCCAGGGGGTGGGAGACCCAGTACTTC. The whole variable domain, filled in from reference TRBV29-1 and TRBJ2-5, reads SAVISQKPSRDICQRGTSLTIQCQVDSQVTMMFWYRQQPGQSLTLIATANQGSEATYESGFVIDKFPISRPNLTFSTLTVSNMSPEDSSIYLCSVGTPRGWETQYFGPGTRLLVL.

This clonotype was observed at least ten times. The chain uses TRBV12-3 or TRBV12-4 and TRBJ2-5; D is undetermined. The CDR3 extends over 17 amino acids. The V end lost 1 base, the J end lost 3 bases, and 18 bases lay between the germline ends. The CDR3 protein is CASSLGSDPNWEETQYF. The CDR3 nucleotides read TGTGCCAGCAGTTTAGGCAGTGACCCTAACTGGGAAGAGACCCAGTACTTC.

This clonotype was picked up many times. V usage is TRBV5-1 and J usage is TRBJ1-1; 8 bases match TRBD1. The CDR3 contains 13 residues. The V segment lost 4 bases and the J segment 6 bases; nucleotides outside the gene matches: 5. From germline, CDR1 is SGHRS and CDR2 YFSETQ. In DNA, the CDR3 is TGCGCCAGCAGCATTGGGACAGGCTCTGAAGCTTTCTTT. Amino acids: CASSIGTGSEAFF.

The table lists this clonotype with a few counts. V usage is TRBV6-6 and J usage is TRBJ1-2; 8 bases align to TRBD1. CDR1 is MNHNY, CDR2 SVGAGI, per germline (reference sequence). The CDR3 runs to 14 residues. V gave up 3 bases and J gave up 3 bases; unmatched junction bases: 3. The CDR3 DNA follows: TGTGCCAGCAGTTATGGACAGGGCCACTATGGCTACACCTTC. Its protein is CASSYGQGHYGYTF.

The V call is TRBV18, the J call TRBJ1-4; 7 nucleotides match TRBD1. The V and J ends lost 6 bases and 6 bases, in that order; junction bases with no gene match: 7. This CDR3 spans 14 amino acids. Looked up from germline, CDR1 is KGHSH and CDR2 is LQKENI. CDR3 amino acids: CASSHWDSDEKLFF. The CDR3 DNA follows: TGTGCCAGCTCGCACTGGGACAGTGATGAAAAACTGTTTTTT. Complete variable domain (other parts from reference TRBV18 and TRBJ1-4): NAGVMQNPRHLVRRRGQEARLRCSPMKGHSHVYWYRQLPEEGLKFMVYLQKENIIDESGMPKERFSAEFPKEGPSILRIQQVVRGDSAAYFCASSHWDSDEKLFFGSGTQLSVL.